The clone carrying this TCR beta chain has a count of ten or more. This specimen belongs to a study of T cell responses to AZD1222 COVID-19 vaccine. Trimming shortened V by 2 bases and J by 0 bases, and 12 bases separated the two germline ends. Germline assignment: CDR1 SGHTA and CDR2 FQGNSA. This CDR3 is built from 16 residues. Generated by immunoSEQ multiplex PCR, the TCRdb table keeps only in-frame clones and is missing some. The table includes some 130,000 clones, just over 85% detected once. This receptor was obtained from an adult in good health. V is TRBV7-2 and J is TRBJ2-3; the D is unclear. The sample was peripheral blood, taken on day 0 of MenACWY control vaccination. The CDR3 DNA reads TGTGCCAGCAGCTTAAGGGAACAGAGTAGCACAGATACGCAGTATTTT. The encoded protein is CASSLREQSSTDTQYF. Based on the CDR3 plus reference TRBV7-2 and TRBJ2-3, the full variable domain is GAGVSQSPSNKVTEKGKDVELRCDPISGHTALYWYRQSLGQGLEFLIYFQGNSAPDKSGLPSDRFSAERTGGSVSTLTIQRTQQEDSAVYLCASSLREQSSTDTQYFGPGTRLTVL.